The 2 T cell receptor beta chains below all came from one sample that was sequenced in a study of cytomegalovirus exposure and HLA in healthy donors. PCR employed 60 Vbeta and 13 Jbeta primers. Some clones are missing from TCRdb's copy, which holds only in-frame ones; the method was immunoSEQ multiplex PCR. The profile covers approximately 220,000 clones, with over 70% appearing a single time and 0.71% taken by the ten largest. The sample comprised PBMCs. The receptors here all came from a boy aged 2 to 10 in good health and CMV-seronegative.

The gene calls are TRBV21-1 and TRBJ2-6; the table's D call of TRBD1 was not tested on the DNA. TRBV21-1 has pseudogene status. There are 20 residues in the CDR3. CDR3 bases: TGTGCCAGCAGCAAAGCCCTCCCCGGGACATGCGATTCTGGGGCCAACGTCCTGACTTTC. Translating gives CASSKALPGTCDSGANVLTF.

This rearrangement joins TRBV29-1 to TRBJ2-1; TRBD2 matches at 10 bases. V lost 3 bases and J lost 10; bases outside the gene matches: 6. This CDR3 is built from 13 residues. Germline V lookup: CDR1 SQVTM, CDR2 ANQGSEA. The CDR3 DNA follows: TGCAGCGTTGAGGCTAGCGGGAGAGGCGAGCAGTTCTTC. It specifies CSVEASGRGEQFF.